This T cell receptor (beta chain) was obtained from a study of cytomegalovirus exposure and HLA in healthy donors. On the study more broadly: Unique TCRs numbering around 85 million, obtained from HLA-typed donors, made up an early data release.

For this clone: As yet, its antigen is unknown.

Whole-study results and caveats: A few chains tied to CMV proved CMV antigen-specific in vitro. Some V segments could not be told apart, so they were left out, TRBV6-2 and TRBV6-3 among them. Presence/absence analyses treated sequencing depth as roughly uniform across donors.

V was clipped by 0 bases and J by 0 bases; unmatched bases: 4. This CDR3 has 19 residues. Germline V gene data show CDR1 as SGHDT and CDR2 as YYEEEE. PCR employed 60 Vbeta and 13 Jbeta primers. The assay was immunoSEQ multiplex PCR, and TCRdb's table has in-frame clones only and misses some. The data show roughly 120,000 clones, roughly 63% seen once. The rearrangement links TRBV5-6 to TRBJ2-3, with TRBD2 matching over 16 bases. Input material: PBMCs. The TCR sequence derives from a man aged 35 to 55 in good health and CMV-seropositive. DNA for the CDR3: TGTGCCAGCAGCTTGGCCGGGACTAGCGGGGGGGTTAGCACAGATACGCAGTATTTT. Translation: CASSLAGTSGGVSTDTQYF.